These 25 T cell receptor beta chains were sequenced from one sample in a study of neurological immune-mediated disorders. MiXCR, applied by TCRdb to the 5' RACE reads, yields one record per CDR3 protein. Of approximately 29,000 distinct CDR3 sequences in the sample, roughly an eighth were seen once. Sequenced input: PBMCs. The receptors derive from a man aged 60-69 years in good health.

In this sample, this clonotype turned up many times. The chain joins TRBV7-2 to TRBJ2-1; TRBD2 agrees at 8 bases. Germline-derived CDR1 and CDR2 are SGHTA and FQGNSA. Trimming removed 5 bases from V and 6 bases from J; junction bases left unmatched: 6. This CDR3 contains 14 residues. In DNA, the CDR3 is TGTGCCAGCAGCCCCCATAGCGGGATCAATGAGCAGTTCTTC. Its translation: CASSPHSGINEQFF.

A word on this clonotype: An end of the junction differs from the germline gene, which may be a read error. The chain is built from TRBV12-3 or TRBV12-4 and TRBJ1-5; 7 nucleotides match TRBD1. The CDR3 totals 14 residues. CDR3 DNA: TGTGCCAGCAGCATTGACAGGGTGGATCAGCCCAAGCATTTT. Its translation is CASSIDRVDQPKHF.

This clonotype has ten or more counts. V usage is TRBV6-2 or TRBV6-3 and J usage is TRBJ2-2, with D unresolved. Germline CDR1 reads MNHEY; CDR2 reads SVGEGT. This CDR3 has 13 residues. V lost 1 base, J lost 6 bases, and 6 bases lay in between. CDR3 residues: CASSYLVAGELFF. CDR3 nucleotide sequence: TGTGCCAGCAGTTACTTGGTGGCCGGGGAGCTGTTTTTT.

In its sample, this clonotype was seen many times. The rearrangement links TRBV20-1 to TRBJ2-5, with TRBD1 as a possible D gene (6 bases). V was shortened by 3 bases and J by 3 bases, with 11 bases between the two germline ends. Germline CDR1 reads DFQATT; CDR2 reads SNEGSKA (reference sequence). The CDR3 has 13 amino acids. The CDR3 DNA is TGCAGTGCTAGGGGACACGATAAAGAGACCCAGTACTTC. Protein product: CSARGHDKETQYF.

This clonotype was counted ten times or more. This chain connects TRBV29-1 to TRBJ2-7; the D gene is possibly TRBD1 (6 bases). This CDR3 has 14 residues. The germline CDR1 and CDR2 sequences are SQVTM and ANQGSEA. With 8 bases removed from V and 6 bases from J, the gap between germline ends came to 23 bases. CDR3 residues: CSILEDRNLGEQYF. CDR3 bases: TGCAGCATTTTAGAGGACAGAAATTTAGGCGAGCAGTACTTC.

This clonotype was found many times. The CDR3 is CASSYVSGWGTGELFF. The DNA for the CDR3 is TGTGCCAGCAGTTACGTTTCGGGATGGGGCACCGGGGAGCTGTTTTTT. The chain uses TRBV6-5 and TRBJ2-2; a possible D gene is TRBD2 (5 bases). V lost 2 bases and J 4 bases, leaving 14 bases between the germline ends. Per the germline V gene, CDR1 is MNHEY and CDR2 is SVGAGI. This CDR3 contains 16 residues.

This clonotype appeared many times. The rearrangement joins TRBV20-1 to TRBJ2-1, with D tentatively TRBD1 (6 bases). This CDR3 region has 13 residues. CDR1 is DFQATT, CDR2 SNEGSKA, per germline (reference sequence). V lost 6 bases and J lost 2, with 11 bases in between. The CDR3 region has the DNA TGCAGTGCCGAGGGGGAACCCTACAATGAGCAGTTCTTC. Amino acid sequence: CSAEGEPYNEQFF.

This clonotype was detected many times. The chain couples TRBV10-3 to TRBJ1-5; no firm D call. CDR1 ENHRY and CDR2 SYGVKD come from the germline V gene. Between the trimmed V and J ends, which lost 7 bases and 2 bases, there was a span of 12 bases. This CDR3 region has 14 residues. CDR3 in amino acids: CAIKESGGNQPQHF. In DNA form, the CDR3 reads TGTGCCATCAAAGAAAGCGGAGGCAATCAGCCCCAGCATTTT.

This chain uses TRBV7-9 with TRBJ2-3; D gene uncertain. Germline values: CDR1 SEHNR, CDR2 FQNEAQ (reference sequence). Trimming left V 5 bases short and J 6 bases short, with 12 bases between. The CDR3 sequence is 13 residues long. Here the CDR3 DNA reads TGTGCCAGCAGCCCTCCCCTGACGGATACGCAGTATTTT. Translated, it gives CASSPPLTDTQYF.

Remarks on this clonotype: A much more abundant neighbour one base away suggests this may be a read error. The rearrangement joins TRBV5-4 to TRBJ2-7; 7 bases map to TRBD1. Germline CDR1 and CDR2: SGHNT and YYREEE (reference sequence). The CDR3 has 14 amino acids. CDR3 residues: CAGSQGQKIHEQYF. The CDR3 nucleotides read TGTGCCGGCAGCCAGGGACAGAAGATCCACGAGCAGTACTTC.

This clonotype was seen at least ten times. CDR3 region: CSVHFILNSYNEQFF. The CDR3 nucleotides read TGCAGCGTGCACTTTATCCTAAACTCCTACAATGAGCAGTTCTTC. The V gene is TRBV29-1, the J gene TRBJ2-1; D unresolved. The V gene's germline CDR1 is SQVTM and CDR2 ANQGSEA. The CDR3 totals 15 residues. V was trimmed by 6 bases and J by 0 bases, leaving 15 bases between them.

The rearrangement uses TRBV3-1 and TRBJ2-7; D remains ambiguous. The CDR3 is 17 residues long. The V gene lost 3 bases and the J gene lost 0 bases, with 18 bases spanning the gap. Germline lookup yields CDR1 LGHDT and CDR2 YNNKEL (reference sequence). The CDR3 bases are TGTGCCAGCAGCCACGACCCCTTAGGGCCACGCTCCTACGAGCAGTACTTC. It codes for CASSHDPLGPRSYEQYF.

Note on this clonotype: With a much larger clone just one base away, this may be a read error. V usage is TRBV5-1 and J usage is TRBJ2-5; 7 bases align to TRBD1. Germline V gene data show CDR1 as SGHRS and CDR2 as YFSETQ. The CDR3 extends over 14 amino acids. CDR3 sequence (DNA): TGCGACAGCAGCTTGGACGAGGGGGCCGGGACCCAGTACTTC. Translation gives CDSSLDEGAGTQYF.

This clonotype was seen more than once but under ten times. This chain joins TRBV6-1 and TRBJ2-1, with a tentative D call TRBD1 (6 bases). Trimming cost V 6 bases and J 0 bases, with 9 bases left between them. The germline V gene encodes CDR1 MNHNS and CDR2 SASEGT. The CDR3 has 14 residues. The CDR3 sequence: CASSQGSSYNEQFF. CDR3 nucleotides: TGTGCCAGCAGCCAGGGGAGCTCCTACAATGAGCAGTTCTTC.

This clonotype has a count of ten or more. V gene TRBV4-3 combines with J gene TRBJ2-3; 10 bases map to TRBD2. V gave up 2 bases and J gave up 4 bases; unmatched junction bases: 9. Germline V gives CDR1 LGHNA, CDR2 YSLEER. The CDR3 has 17 residues. The CDR3 loop is CASSQSLSSGSADTQYF. The CDR3, as DNA: TGCGCCAGCAGCCAAAGCCTGTCTAGCGGGAGTGCAGATACGCAGTATTTT.

In its sample, this clonotype was seen many times. V usage is TRBV5-1 and J usage is TRBJ2-1; the D call may be TRBD1 or TRBD2 (5 bases each). Trimming stripped 4 bases from V and 3 bases from J, with 17 bases between. This CDR3 is built from 16 residues. CDR1 is SGHRS, CDR2 YFSETQ, per germline. The CDR3 DNA reads TGCGCCAGCAGCCTAGCCACGACAGAGGTCTACAATGAGCAGTTCTTC. Protein sequence: CASSLATTEVYNEQFF. The whole variable domain, remainder taken from reference TRBV5-1 and TRBJ2-1, is KAGVTQTPRYLIKTRGQQVTLSCSPISGHRSVSWYQQTPGQGLQFLFEYFSETQRNKGNFPGRFSGRQFSNSRSEMNVSTLELGDSALYLCASSLATTEVYNEQFFGPGTRLTVL.

Many counts were recorded for this clonotype. This chain connects TRBV20-1 to TRBJ2-6, with D hard to call. The CDR3 has 14 residues. The ends were cut back, 3 bases at V and 0 bases at J, with 6 bases in the middle. Per the germline V gene, CDR1 is DFQATT and CDR2 is SNEGSKA (reference sequence). The CDR3 sequence: CSASKSSGANVLTF. The CDR3 DNA sequence: TGCAGTGCTAGTAAGAGCTCTGGGGCCAACGTCCTGACTTTC.

This clonotype was detected ten times or more. The CDR3 protein is CASSLQDEQFF. CDR3 bases: TGTGCCAGCAGCTTGCAGGACGAGCAGTTCTTC. The rearrangement joins TRBV5-6 to TRBJ2-1, with D hard to call. V gave up 1 base and J gave up 10 bases, with 6 bases separating them. The CDR3 spans 11 residues. Germline-derived CDR1 and CDR2 are SGHDT and YYEEEE.

This clonotype was found many times. A read error may explain this, as a much larger clone is one base away. V gene TRBV27 combines with J gene TRBJ2-2; 11 bases map to TRBD1. Germline CDR1 and CDR2: MNHEY and SMNVEV (reference sequence). V dropped 6 bases and J dropped 7; count of bases not matched to a gene: 10. This CDR3 has 16 amino acids. The CDR3 loop reads CASSQSGQGGRGELFF. The CDR3 nucleotides read TGTGCCAGCAGCCAGTCGGGACAGGGGGGTCGCGGGGAGCTGTTTTTT.

This clonotype came up many times. J is TRBJ1-5 and V is TRBV19; TRBD1 agrees at 9 bases. The junction had 11 bases not matched to a gene; V was cut back by 2 bases and J by 6 bases. This CDR3 has 17 residues. Germline V gene lookup returns CDR1 LNHDA and CDR2 SQIVND (reference sequence). CDR3 sequence (DNA): TGTGCCAGTAGTATAAGGAGAGGGGGACAGGGCGTTCAGCCCCAGCATTTT. Translated: CASSIRRGGQGVQPQHF.

This clonotype occurred many times. The chain has TRBV20-1 and TRBJ2-3, with 10 bases fitting TRBD1. The trim removed 5 bases at V and 3 bases at J, leaving 8 bases unmatched. Germline CDR1 and CDR2: DFQATT and SNEGSKA (reference sequence). The CDR3 length is 15 residues. Here the CDR3 DNA reads TGCAGTGCTGGCGGACAGGGGGTCGAAACAGATACGCAGTATTTT. It is translated as CSAGGQGVETDTQYF.

This clonotype is classed as medium-sized (0.01 to 0.1%). The chain couples TRBV21-1 to TRBJ1-1; the DNA was not compared with TRBD1, the D call given in the table. TRBV21-1 is recorded as a pseudogene. This CDR3 contains 16 residues. The CDR3 is CASSKDGRGNNTEAFF. The CDR3 coding sequence is TGTGCCAGCAGCAAAGACGGCAGGGGGAATAACACTGAAGCTTTCTTT.

Ten or more counts support this clonotype. The genes are TRBV5-6 and TRBJ2-5; 8 nucleotides match TRBD1. The CDR3 has 14 amino acids. Germline CDR1 reads SGHDT; CDR2 reads YYEEEE. V gave up 3 bases and J gave up 2 bases; unmatched junction bases: 3. CDR3 sequence: CASSSRQGQETQYF. CDR3 bases: TGTGCCAGCAGCTCCCGACAGGGGCAAGAGACCCAGTACTTC.

This clonotype was counted a few times. CDR3 in DNA: TGCGCCAGCAACCCGACAGGGCTGGAGACCCAGTACTTC. Translating gives CASNPTGLETQYF. The V and J genes are TRBV5-1 and TRBJ2-5; 7 bases are shared with TRBD1. The CDR3 runs 13 residues. Germline CDR1 is SGHRS and CDR2 is YFSETQ. V lost 6 bases, J lost 5 bases, and 7 bases stayed unmatched.

This clonotype was observed many times. The chain combines TRBV2 with TRBJ2-5; weak D call: TRBD1 (6 bases). V was shortened by 2 bases and J by 5 bases, with 15 bases between the two germline ends. Per the germline V gene, CDR1 is SNHLY and CDR2 is FYNNEI. CDR3 length equals 15 residues. In nucleotides, the CDR3 is TGTGCCAGCAGTGAAATGGGGGCCTATAGTGAGACCCAGTACTTC. It specifies CASSEMGAYSETQYF.